These T cell receptor beta chains were read from a single sample in a study of blood T cell repertoires in COVID-19. Clones were sequenced by immunoSEQ multiplex PCR, and TCRdb holds only the in-frame ones, with some missing. The table records 70,000 or so clones, roughly 79% of them present only once. Sample: peripheral blood. Source of these receptors: a man in his sixties with acute or convalescent COVID-19. CDR3s include the opening cysteine and the closing phenylalanine or tryptophan. A D gene is named only where the DNA matches it firmly. Clone sizes are given selectively: once, few, many, or a class where the clone is expanded.

clone_size	v_call	d_call	j_call	cdr3_aa	cdr3_nt
-	TRBV11-2	-	TRBJ2-1	CASSPGTTGQFF	TGTGCCAGCAGCCCAGGGACAACCGGGCAGTTCTTC
-	TRBV14	-	TRBJ1-2	CASSALTGDYGYTF	TGTGCCAGCAGCGCCCTAACAGGAGACTATGGCTACACCTTC
-	TRBV7-9	-	TRBJ1-6	CASSLVGTLNSPLHF	TGTGCCAGCAGCTTAGTTGGGACACTTAATTCACCCCTCCACTTT
once	TRBV28	-	TRBJ1-4	CASSVGGNEKLFF	TGTGCCAGCAGTGTAGGGGGTAATGAAAAACTGTTTTTT
-	TRBV30	-	TRBJ2-2	CAWKPNSELFF	TGTGCCTGGAAGCCAAATTCGGAGCTGTTTTTT
-	TRBV4-1	-	TRBJ1-5	CASSRERRQGGQPQHF	TGCGCCAGCAGCCGGGAAAGGCGCCAGGGAGGTCAGCCCCAGCATTTT
-	TRBV7-2	-	TRBJ1-1	CASSFRARGGTEAFF	TGTGCCAGCAGCTTCCGGGCAAGGGGGGGCACTGAAGCTTTCTTT
-	TRBV7-2	TRBD2	TRBJ2-7	CASSSVRGGAREQYF	TGTGCCAGCAGCTCCGTTCGGGGGGGGGCACGCGAGCAGTACTTC
-	TRBV9	-	TRBJ2-5	CASSVAARRETQYF	TGTGCCAGCAGCGTAGCGGCTAGGAGGGAGACCCAGTACTTC
-	TRBV4-3	-	TRBJ1-1	CASSQDLNTEAFF	TGCGCCAGCAGCCAAGACTTGAACACTGAAGCTTTCTTT
-	TRBV5-1	-	TRBJ1-4	CASSRITATNEKLFF	TGCGCCAGCAGCCGAATTACGGCAACTAATGAAAAACTGTTTTTT
-	TRBV5-3	-	TRBJ1-5	CARSLWETINSNQPQHF	TGTGCCAGAAGCTTGTGGGAGACTATAAATAGCAATCAGCCCCAGCATTTT
few	TRBV3-1/TRBV3-2	-	TRBJ2-2	CASSPLDTPMAGELFF	TGTGCCAGCAGCCCTCTCGACACTCCGATGGCCGGGGAGCTGTTTTTT
few	TRBV6-2/TRBV6-3	-	TRBJ2-7	CASSYEAGKLAYEQYF	TGTGCCAGCAGTTACGAAGCCGGGAAGCTCGCCTACGAGCAGTACTTC
-	TRBV2	-	TRBJ1-4	CASSAAMANEKLFF	TGTGCCAGCAGTGCCGCGATGGCTAATGAAAAACTGTTTTTT
-	TRBV28	-	TRBJ2-7	CASRPGQAYEQYF	TGTGCCAGCAGACCGGGACAAGCCTACGAGCAGTACTTC